The source of this TCR beta chain is a study of regulatory T cells in long-lasting Graves disease. Study-level results: Among samples with persistent disease, TRBV28, TRBJ1-2 and TRBJ2-5 were favored.

This clonotype occurred a few times. Its antigen is still unknown. The time point is: newly diagnosed GD, antithyroid drugs for less than 3 months. The TCR library was made from RNA that had been extracted from PBMCs in TRIzol. One endocrinology department in Xi'an, China, was where patients came from. Approximately 10 milliliters of peripheral blood went into EDTA tubes. The V end lost 2 bases, the J end lost 2 bases, and 13 bases lay between the germline ends. The CDR3 consists of 15 residues. The germline gives CDR1 GTSNPN, CDR2 SVGIG (reference sequence). Both iRepertoire HTBI primers and Arm-PCR of CDR3 regions were used to build the TCR beta libraries. In TCRdb, the multiplex PCR reads were re-called with MiXCR into one record per CDR3 protein. The data hold roughly 400,000 distinct CDR3 sequences, with about 17% observed a single time. Separately, the same data were catalogued under a study of T cells in Graves' hyperthyroidism and ophthalmopathy. Per that study: Using the HTBI primer set, a first-round RT-PCR was run on the TCR CDR3.

The chain combines TRBV30 with TRBJ1-5; tentatively, D is TRBD1 (5 bases). The sequence derives from a woman under 30 with Graves disease. The sequenced sample was peripheral blood mononuclear cells (PBMCs), obtained at new diagnosis, from a patient treated with antithyroid drugs. This chain's CDR3 is CAWSRRGFGNQPQHF. The CDR3 bases are TGTGCCTGGAGTCGGCGGGGGTTCGGCAATCAGCCCCAGCATTTT. Full variable domain (outside the CDR3, taken from reference TRBV30 and TRBJ1-5): SQTIHQWPATLVQPVGSPLSLECTVEGTSNPNLYWYRQAAGRGLQLLFYSVGIGQISSEVPQNLSASRPQDRQFILSSKKLLLSDSGFYLCAWSRRGFGNQPQHFGDGTRLSIL.